This TCR beta chain was sequenced for a study of blood T cell repertoires in COVID-19. This clone was picked up one time. The V end lost 5 bases, the J end lost 1 base, and 11 bases lay between the germline ends. The CDR3 covers 14 residues. Germline CDR1 SGHVS, CDR2 FQNEAQ. Method: immunoSEQ multiplex PCR; TCRdb's copy keeps in-frame clones and lacks some. The repertoire has 50,000 to 70,000 clones, 70% to 90% of them found once; the top ten carry around 6.9%. The receptor comes from a man in his sixties with active or convalescent COVID-19. The rearrangement joins TRBV7-8 to TRBJ2-5; D gene unclear. The sequenced material came from peripheral blood. CDR3 DNA: TGTGCCAGCAGCCTGGCGGAAGTCCAAGAGACCCAGTACTTC. Amino acid sequence: CASSLAEVQETQYF. Together with reference TRBV7-8 and TRBJ2-5, the CDR3 gives the full variable domain: GAGVSQSPRYKVAKRGQDVALRCDPISGHVSLFWYQQALGQGPEFLTYFQNEAQLDKSGLPSDRFFAERPEGSVSTLKIQRTQQEDSAVYLCASSLAEVQETQYFGPGTRLLVL.